The sequence of this T cell receptor (beta chain) was determined in a study of PD-1 blockade in classical Hodgkin lymphoma. Data came from immunoSEQ multiplex PCR; TCRdb stores just in-frame clones and leaves some out. Counted here are about 36,000 clones, around 70% occurring once; the ten biggest clones make up around 14%. Each patient experienced a relapse that followed autologous stem cell transplantation, and brentuximab vedotin exposure varied. Germline loops: CDR1 SNHLY, CDR2 FYNNEI. V was shortened by 2 bases and J by 4 bases, with 11 bases between the two germline ends. The CDR3 is made up of 14 amino acids. Study results and limitations: Initiation of nivolumab under 1 year after ASCT led to exclusion of patients. Partial responders and progressors had significantly lower baseline TCR diversity. Causes of the repertoire differences remain undefined, possibly disease activity or prior therapy.

This clone was observed a single time. What it binds is unknown. The receptor comes from a human donor with classical Hodgkin lymphoma. The V and J genes are TRBV2 and TRBJ1-1; D is perhaps TRBD1 (6 bases). The input for sequencing was peripheral blood mononuclear cells (PBMCs), taken before the second cycle of nivolumab. CDR3 sequence: CASSEQGTATEAFF. CDR3 nucleotide sequence: TGTGCCAGCAGTGAACAGGGGACGGCCACTGAAGCTTTCTTT.